Listed below are T cell receptor beta chains from one sample, sequenced in a study of Graves' ophthalmopathy and Graves' hyperthyroidism. TCRdb fed the multiplex PCR reads into MiXCR, producing one record per CDR3 protein. The sample consists of 650,000 to 800,000 distinct CDR3 sequences, more than 40% of them appearing once. Specimen: peripheral blood. These receptors originate from an adult man with Graves' ophthalmopathy. The CDR3 runs from the conserved cysteine through the conserved F or W. Fields, in order: D gene, clone size, V gene, J gene, CDR3 DNA, CDR3 protein. A D gene is named only where the DNA matches it firmly. Size values are once, few and many counts, or a class for expanded clones, and some rows have none.

-,many,TRBV2,TRBJ2-7,TGTGCCAGCAGTGAAGACGCAGTCTCCTACGAGCAGTACTTC,CASSEDAVSYEQYF
-,few,TRBV7-9,TRBJ1-1,TGTGCCAGCAGTCGAAAGGGGACTGAAGCTTTCTTT,CASSRKGTEAFF
-,few,TRBV5-1,TRBJ1-3,TGCGCCAGCAGCTTAGGCCCGAACTCTGGAAACACCATATATTTT,CASSLGPNSGNTIYF
-,many,TRBV4-1,TRBJ2-6,TGCGCCAGCAGCCACCTTGGTGGGGCCAACGTCCTGACTTTC,CASSHLGGANVLTF
TRBD2,few,TRBV5-8,TRBJ2-5,TGTGCCAGCAGCCCGGGACTAAACCCACAAGAGACCCAGTACTTC,CASSPGLNPQETQYF
-,many,TRBV7-8,TRBJ1-1,TGTGCCAGCAGCGACCCGGGACGCCACACTGAAGCTTTCTTT,CASSDPGRHTEAFF
TRBD2,once,TRBV20-1,TRBJ2-3,TGCAGTGCTAGAGATCAATCGGTAAAGCGGGGGGAACCTTGGGATACGCAGTATTTT,CSARDQSVKRGEPWDTQYF
TRBD1,-,TRBV14,TRBJ1-1,TGTGCCAGCAGCCGAGGGACAGGGGCTTTCTTT,CASSRGTGAFF
TRBD1,-,TRBV7-6,TRBJ2-2,TGTGCCAGCAGGCCAGACAGGGCTCCGAACACCGGGGAGCTGTTTTTT,CASRPDRAPNTGELFF
-,many,TRBV15,TRBJ1-2,TGTGCCACCAGCTTCCGACTGAGAGCTAACTATGGCTACACCTTC,CATSFRLRANYGYTF
-,many,TRBV7-9,TRBJ1-4,TGTGCCAGCAGCTCCATCTGGAACAAAGGGGAGCGGGTAACTAATGAAAAACTGTTTTTT,CASSSIWNKGERVTNEKLFF
-,many,TRBV2,TRBJ1-1,TGTGCCAGCATCGGTGGGGGCGGGACGAACACTGAAGCTTTCTTT,CASIGGGGTNTEAFF
-,-,TRBV7-3,TRBJ2-5,TGCGCCAGCAGCCAAGATCGTTGGGGCAGGGGTATGGTAGAGACCCAGTACTTC,CASSQDRWGRGMVETQYF
-,many,TRBV19,TRBJ1-5,TGTGCCAGTAGTATCTACGGGGGGGGCAATCAGCCCCAGCATTTT,CASSIYGGGNQPQHF
-,many,TRBV12-3/TRBV12-4,TRBJ1-4,TGTGCCAGCAGTTTAGTCGAAGCCGGGGGCAGGGAAAAACTGTTTTTT,CASSLVEAGGREKLFF
-,few,TRBV5-4,TRBJ1-2,TGTGCCAGCAGCTATAAGGGACCAGCAAACTATGGCTACACCTTC,CASSYKGPANYGYTF
-,many,TRBV29-1,TRBJ1-1,TGCAGCGTTGAAGAGGGGAGGGCTGAAGCTTTCTTT,CSVEEGRAEAFF
TRBD2,-,TRBV7-2,TRBJ2-7,TGTGCCAGCGGCTTGGGGGGCGGGAGGGCCAGTCGCGGCGAGCAGTACTTC,CASGLGGGRASRGEQYF
-,many,TRBV10-3,TRBJ1-2,TGTGCCAGCAGTTACTCGCGCAAGTATGGCTACACCTTC,CASSYSRKYGYTF
-,once,TRBV12-3/TRBV12-4,TRBJ2-5,TGTGCCAGCAGTTTAGGGACTGGCGGGAACTGGGACCGAGAGACCCAGTACTTC,CASSLGTGGNWDRETQYF
-,many,TRBV10-3,TRBJ1-5,TGTGCCACCATGGGACACCCGGAGATTTGGCCCCAGCATTTT,CATMGHPEIWPQHF
-,many,TRBV14,TRBJ2-5,TGTGCCAGCAGCCAGGACTCCAGTGCGCTAGAGACCCAGTACTTC,CASSQDSSALETQYF
-,-,TRBV7-9,TRBJ2-7,TGTGCCAGCAGCCAAGGGGGAGTCGTGGGAAACTCCTACGAGCAGTACTTC,CASSQGGVVGNSYEQYF
TRBD1,few,TRBV9,TRBJ1-1,TGTGCCAGCAGTTTGCAGGGGGGTCTGAAGGGTGAAGCTTTCTTT,CASSLQGGLKGEAFF
-,many,TRBV10-3,TRBJ2-3,TGTGCCATCAGACAGGGAGCGACTAGCACAGATACGCAGTATTTT,CAIRQGATSTDTQYF
TRBD1,few,TRBV10-3,TRBJ2-7,TGTGCCAGCGAGGGACAGGGCTACGAGCAGTACTTC,CASEGQGYEQYF
-,-,TRBV5-1,TRBJ1-2,TGCGCCAGCAGTTACGTCGGGGCGCCGAATGGCTACGCCTTC,CASSYVGAPNGYAF
-,-,TRBV7-8,TRBJ2-7,TGCGCCAGCAGCACCCGACAAGTCGGGAGTTCCTACGAGCAGTACTTC,CASSTRQVGSSYEQYF
TRBD2,-,TRBV5-1,TRBJ2-3,TGCGCCAGCAGCCGGAGACTAGCGGGAGTTGGAGATACGCAGTATTTT,CASSRRLAGVGDTQYF
-,-,TRBV2,TRBJ2-7,TGTGCCAGCAGTCGTGGGGGACCTACCGGGGAGCTGTACTTC,CASSRGGPTGELYF
TRBD1,few,TRBV7-9,TRBJ2-7,TGTGCCAGCACAGCGCTACAGGGGGAAGGGGGCTACGAGCAGTACTTC,CASTALQGEGGYEQYF
-,many,TRBV29-1,TRBJ2-5,TGCAGCGTTTGGTGGGAGACCCAGTACTTC,CSVWWETQYF
-,many,TRBV6-5,TRBJ2-2,TGTGCCAGCAGACCGGACTGGCGCACCGGGGAGCTGTTTTTT,CASRPDWRTGELFF
TRBD2,-,TRBV7-6,TRBJ2-7,TGTGCCAGCAGCCCGGGACTAGCGGGAGGGAACGCCTACGAGCAGTACTTC,CASSPGLAGGNAYEQYF
-,-,TRBV7-8,TRBJ1-4,TGTGCCAGCAGCTTAATATTCAATGAAAAACTGTTTTTT,CASSLIFNEKLFF
TRBD1,-,TRBV10-3,TRBJ1-4,TGTGCCAGCAGTTACTCGAGGGACAGGGGTGAAAAACTGTTTTTT,CASSYSRDRGEKLFF
-,many,TRBV9,TRBJ1-2,TGTGCCAGCAGCGTTAGTATTGGGGTTAACTATGGCTACACCTTC,CASSVSIGVNYGYTF
-,-,TRBV19,TRBJ1-3,TGTGCCAGTAGTATAGGATTTGGAAACACCATATATTTT,CASSIGFGNTIYF
TRBD2,many,TRBV7-9,TRBJ2-5,TGTGCCAGCAGCCTCCTAGCGGGAGGAGCAGAGACCCAGTACTTC,CASSLLAGGAETQYF
-,-,TRBV19,TRBJ2-3,TGTGCCAGTAGTGGGCCAGTAGGAGATACGCAGTATTTT,CASSGPVGDTQYF
TRBD1,many,TRBV5-8,TRBJ1-2,TGTGCCAGCAGCTTGAGACAGGGGGGAGGCTACACCTTC,CASSLRQGGGYTF
TRBD1,many,TRBV12-3/TRBV12-4,TRBJ1-5,TGTGCCAGCAGTTCCCCAGGGGGAGGCAATCAGCCCCAGCATTTT,CASSSPGGGNQPQHF
TRBD1,many,TRBV10-3,TRBJ2-7,TGTGCCATCAGTGAGTCCAGACAGGGGACTTACGAGCAGTACTTC,CAISESRQGTYEQYF
-,many,TRBV10-3,TRBJ2-7,TGTGCCATCAGTGGGGGGGCTAGCTCCTACGAGCAGTACTTC,CAISGGASSYEQYF
-,-,TRBV27,TRBJ1-6,TGTGCCAGCAGTAAGGACCAGGGAGCCTATAATTCACCCCTCCACTTT,CASSKDQGAYNSPLHF
-,few,TRBV4-1,TRBJ2-7,TGCGCCAGCAGCCAAGAGGGGGGCAGGTCTGTCTCGTACTTC,CASSQEGGRSVSYF
-,-,TRBV7-8,TRBJ2-5,TGTGCCAGCAGCAAAATGTTTGAGACCCAGTACTTC,CASSKMFETQYF
-,many,TRBV20-1,TRBJ2-5,TGCAGTGCTAGAAGGGCGACAGGAAAAGAGACCCAGTACTTC,CSARRATGKETQYF
TRBD2,-,TRBV29-1,TRBJ2-7,TGCAGCGTTGATCTAGCGGGATCCTACGAGCAGTACTTC,CSVDLAGSYEQYF
-,-,TRBV7-2,TRBJ2-5,TGTGCCAGCAGCTTACAGGGCGCAGGGGAGACCCAGTACTTC,CASSLQGAGETQYF
TRBD1,-,TRBV19,TRBJ1-2,TGTGCCAGCAGCCAAGGGAACCCCCTCGACAGGGGGACTGGCTACACCTTC,CASSQGNPLDRGTGYTF
-,many,TRBV25-1,TRBJ1-6,TGTGCCAGCAGTGAAGGTAGCTCCTATAATTCACCCCTCCACTTT,CASSEGSSYNSPLHF
-,few,TRBV12-5,TRBJ1-2,TGTGCTAGTGGTTCGAATACCGACAATTTAGGCTATGGCTACACCTTC,CASGSNTDNLGYGYTF
-,many,TRBV5-8,TRBJ1-1,TGTGCCAGCAGCCACATACAGGGTGATGCTGAAGCTTTCTTT,CASSHIQGDAEAFF
-,many,TRBV10-3,TRBJ2-2,TGTGCCATCAGTGAGTTGGGCGGGGAGCTGTTTTTT,CAISELGGELFF